This T cell receptor beta chain was sequenced for a study of cytomegalovirus exposure and HLA in healthy donors. PCR employed 60 Vbeta and 13 Jbeta primers. The table came from immunoSEQ multiplex PCR; TCRdb's copy has only in-frame clones and leaves some out. Of some 130,000 clones in the sample, 79% were seen once. V dropped 1 base and J dropped 0 bases, with 7 bases sitting between them. From germline, CDR1 is SGHAT and CDR2 FQNNGV. The CDR3 length is 16 residues. The J gene is TRBJ1-6, the V gene TRBV11-2; D might be TRBD1 (6 bases). The clonotype comes from a man aged 18 to 29 in good health and CMV-seronegative. Sequenced sample: PBMCs. This CDR3 is CASSLGGGSYNSPLHF. As DNA, the CDR3 is TGTGCCAGCAGCTTAGGAGGGGGCTCCTATAATTCACCCCTCCACTTT. The full variable domain, in which reference TRBV11-2 and TRBJ1-6 provide the parts outside the CDR3, is EAGVAQSPRYKIIEKRQSVAFWCNPISGHATLYWYQQILGQGPKLLIQFQNNGVVDDSQLPKDRFSAERLKGVDSTLKIQPAKLEDSAVYLCASSLGGGSYNSPLHFGNGTRLTVT.